The clone carrying this TCR beta chain was observed a few times. Its antigen is still unknown. The data derive from a study of STAT3 mutations in large granular lymphocyte leukemia. Across the whole study: Immunosuppressive therapy was given to more than half of T-LGLL patients.

Whole-study findings and limits: A small but highly pathogenic clone may have been missed. At least one immunodominant TCR beta clonotype appeared in every T-cell large granular lymphocyte leukemia patient. In about 30% of the 18 patients, new TCR clonotypes emerged after therapy.

The repertoire was sequenced with immunoSEQ multiplex PCR; TCRdb's copy has only in-frame clones and lacks some. This sample yields roughly 4,500 clones, of which approximately 62% are seen a single time; about 36% belongs to the top ten. Material: PBMCs. The sequence was collected from a human donor with T large granular lymphocyte leukemia. Some clones in this sample may be carry-over from other donors' samples.

CDR3 DNA: TGTGCCAGCAGTTTATGGAAGACAGGGGGCGCAAGCACAGATACGCAGTATTTT. Its translation is CASSLWKTGGASTDTQYF. The chain joins TRBV27 to TRBJ2-3; 10 positions agree with TRBD1. CDR1 is MNHEY and CDR2 is SMNVEV in the germline V gene (reference sequence). The CDR3 has 18 residues. Losses at the gene ends were 1 base for V and 0 bases for J; bases not matched to a gene: 7.